These 32 T cell receptor beta chains share one sample of origin, sequenced in a study of cytotoxic CD8 clonotypes in ibrutinib-treated CLL. Some clones are missing from TCRdb's copy, which holds only in-frame ones; the method was immunoSEQ multiplex PCR. The sample records more than 150,000 clones, approximately 72% being singletons. This sample comprised PBMCs, obtained after 24 months of ibrutinib treatment. The origin of the receptors is a human donor with chronic lymphocytic leukemia.

CDR3 in amino acids: CASSWFYSGNGANVLTF. In DNA, the CDR3 is TGTGCCAGCAGTTGGTTTTATTCGGGGAATGGGGCCAACGTCCTGACTTTC. The V gene is TRBV27, the J gene TRBJ2-6; TRBD2 might be the D (5 bases). CDR3 length: 17 residues. The germline gives CDR1 MNHEY, CDR2 SMNVEV (reference sequence). Trimming removed 4 bases at V and 3 bases at J, with 16 bases between.

J is TRBJ2-3 and V is TRBV15; 9 bases map to TRBD2. Unmatched junction bases numbered 5, after V lost 1 base and J lost 6 bases. The germline CDR1 and CDR2 sequences are LNHNV and YYDKDF (reference sequence). The CDR3 loop spans 15 amino acids. CDR3 amino acids: CATSRGLAVGDTQYF. In nucleotides, the CDR3 is TGTGCCACCAGCAGAGGACTAGCGGTGGGGGATACGCAGTATTTT.

Only one count was recorded for this clone. The chain joins TRBV5-4 to TRBJ2-1, with TRBD2 matching over 11 bases. Germline V gene sequence: CDR1 SGHNT, CDR2 YYREEE (reference sequence). After removal of 0 bases from V and 5 bases from J, the junction contained 7 bases not matched to a gene. CDR3 size: 17 residues. The CDR3 nucleotides are TGTGCCAGCAGCTTGGGACTAGCGGGACAGTACGACAATGAGCAGTTCTTC. Amino acids: CASSLGLAGQYDNEQFF. Drawing the rest from reference TRBV5-4 and TRBJ2-1, the complete variable domain is ETGVTQSPTHLIKTRGQQVTLRCSSQSGHNTVSWYQQALGQGPQFIFQYYREEENGRGNFPPRFSGLQFPNYSSELNVNALELDDSALYLCASSLGLAGQYDNEQFFGPGTRLTVL.

V gene TRBV11-2 combines with J gene TRBJ2-5; perhaps TRBD2 as D (6 bases). V gave up 7 bases and J gave up 0 bases, with 15 bases separating them. The CDR3 length is 15 residues. The V gene's germline CDR1 is SGHAT and CDR2 FQNNGV. In DNA form, the CDR3 reads TGTGCCAGCACGCCCACGCGGGAATACCAAGAGACCCAGTACTTC. It yields the protein CASTPTREYQETQYF.

The rearrangement uses TRBV7-3 and TRBJ2-7, with TRBD2 matching over 9 bases. With 4 bases clipped from V and 0 bases from J, the junction kept 7 bases outside the gene matches. The germline V gene has CDR1 SGHTA and CDR2 FQGTGA. The length of the CDR3 is 16 residues. The CDR3, as DNA: TGTGCCAGCAGCTCGACGGTAGCGGGAGACTCCTACGAGCAGTACTTC. It translates to CASSSTVAGDSYEQYF.

This sequence joins TRBV5-1 and TRBJ2-5, with D unresolved. Per germline, CDR1 SGHRS and CDR2 YFSETQ. The CDR3 runs 15 residues. V was pared by 4 bases and J by 2 bases, with 15 bases between. The CDR3 loop reads CASSAQGAQQETQYF. As DNA, the CDR3 is TGCGCCAGCAGCGCCCAAGGAGCCCAACAAGAGACCCAGTACTTC.

Only a few counts were recorded for this clone. This rearrangement joins TRBV5-4 to TRBJ2-7; 7 bases are shared with TRBD2. The trim removed 4 bases at V and 1 base at J, leaving 8 bases unmatched. Germline V gives CDR1 SGHNT, CDR2 YYREEE (reference sequence). This CDR3 contains 15 residues. Here the CDR3 DNA reads TGTGCCAGCAGCGCGGCTGGCGGGAGTTCCTACGAGCAGTACTTC. It codes for CASSAAGGSSYEQYF.

For the CDR3, the DNA is TGCAGCGTTGACGGGTTCGGCTACGAGCAGTACTTC. Encoded protein: CSVDGFGYEQYF. The V and J genes are TRBV29-1 and TRBJ2-7; D is undetermined. V gave up 3 bases and J gave up 3 bases, with 9 bases separating them. Germline V gene sequence: CDR1 SQVTM, CDR2 ANQGSEA. The CDR3 has 12 residues.

V usage is TRBV18 and J usage is TRBJ2-7; weak D call: TRBD1 (6 bases). Germline CDR1 and CDR2: KGHSH and LQKENI. Between the trimmed V and J ends, which lost 1 base and 3 bases, there was a span of 13 bases. This CDR3 has 15 amino acids. The CDR3 region has the DNA TGTGCCAGCTCACCACTGAGAGGGGGAAGCTACGAGCAGTACTTC. Its translation is CASSPLRGGSYEQYF.

The V call is TRBV28, the J call TRBJ2-1, with TRBD1 matching over 7 bases. V shed 2 bases, J shed 5 bases, and the junction held 18 bases outside the gene matches. CDR1 is MDHEN, CDR2 SYDVKM, per germline. This CDR3 is built from 19 residues. The chain's CDR3 is CASSLAGTALGWGHNEQFF. The DNA for the CDR3 is TGTGCCAGCAGTTTAGCCGGGACAGCCCTTGGATGGGGTCACAATGAGCAGTTCTTC. Filled out from reference TRBV28 and TRBJ2-1, the complete variable domain reads DVKVTQSSRYLVKRTGEKVFLECVQDMDHENMFWYRQDPGLGLRLIYFSYDVKMKEKGDIPEGYSVSREKKERFSLILESASTNQTSMYLCASSLAGTALGWGHNEQFFGPGTRLTVL.

This clone was seen a few times. The V and J genes are TRBV4-1 and TRBJ1-5; 8 nucleotides align to TRBD1. V shed 4 bases and J 0 bases; nucleotides not matched to a gene: 2. The CDR3 sequence is 15 residues long. Germline-derived CDR1 and CDR2 are MGHRA and YSYEKL. The CDR3 DNA is TGCGCCAGCAGCCGACAGGGGAGTAGCAATCAGCCCCAGCATTTT. This gives the protein CASSRQGSSNQPQHF.

This rearrangement joins TRBV29-1 to TRBJ1-4; D is possibly TRBD1 (6 bases). V gave up 7 bases and J gave up 4 bases, with 13 bases separating them. Germline values: CDR1 SQVTM, CDR2 ANQGSEA. The CDR3 is 13 amino acids. CDR3: CSAKQGNNEKLFF. The CDR3 DNA is TGCAGCGCAAAACAGGGTAATAATGAAAAACTGTTTTTT.

V is TRBV11-3 and J is TRBJ2-7; no reliable D call. The germline V and J ends were trimmed by 2 bases and 8 bases, with 13 bases remaining between them. The CDR3 runs to 13 residues. Germline CDR1 SGHNT, CDR2 YENEEA. The DNA of the CDR3 is TGTGCCAGCAGCTTACTTAGTTACGACCAGCAGTACTTC. Translation gives CASSLLSYDQQYF.

The genes are TRBV25-1 and TRBJ2-7, with 10 bases identical to TRBD2. J lost 0 bases, V lost 1 base, and 3 bases had no gene match. This CDR3 is built from 16 residues. In germline, CDR1 is MGHDK, CDR2 SYGVNS. The CDR3 DNA reads TGTGCCAGCAGTGAATCGGGACTAGCGCGCTCCTACGAGCAGTACTTC. Encoded protein: CASSESGLARSYEQYF.

The J gene is TRBJ1-5, the V gene TRBV5-1, with D possibly being TRBD1 (6 bases). V shed 5 bases and J shed 3 bases, with 9 bases lying between them. This CDR3 spans 13 amino acids. The germline V gene encodes CDR1 SGHRS and CDR2 YFSETQ. CDR3 amino acids: CASSGTPNQPQHF. CDR3 DNA sequence: TGCGCCAGCAGTGGGACACCCAATCAGCCCCAGCATTTT.

The rearrangement uses TRBV7-3 and TRBJ2-3; TRBD1 might be the D (5 bases). The CDR3 runs to 14 residues. CDR1 and CDR2 from the germline V gene are SGHTA and FQGTGA. The V gene lost 5 bases and the J gene lost 1 base, with 10 bases spanning the gap. The CDR3, as DNA: TGTGCCAGCAGCGTGGACATGGGCACAGATACGCAGTATTTT. Translating gives CASSVDMGTDTQYF.

The rearrangement joins TRBV18 to TRBJ2-2; D gene uncertain. Germline CDR1 is KGHSH and CDR2 is LQKENI. This CDR3 is 16 amino acids long. Between the trimmed V and J ends, which lost 0 bases and 5 bases, there was a span of 13 bases. The CDR3 is CASSPPGPMGTGELFF. CDR3 DNA sequence: TGTGCCAGCTCACCACCCGGGCCAATGGGGACCGGGGAGCTGTTTTTT.

This chain joins TRBV20-1 and TRBJ2-7; D call uncertain. CDR1 is DFQATT, CDR2 SNEGSKA, per germline (reference sequence). The CDR3 extends over 11 amino acids. V gave up 3 bases and J gave up 1 base, with 4 bases separating them. CDR3 protein: CSARNSYEQYF. The DNA of the CDR3 is TGCAGTGCTAGGAATTCCTACGAGCAGTACTTC.

DNA of the CDR3: TGTGCCAGCAGTTTTCAGGAAAACTATGGCTACACCTTC. Protein product: CASSFQENYGYTF. The rearrangement links TRBV27 to TRBJ1-2; D is unresolved. This CDR3 spans 13 amino acids. V was cut by 3 bases and J by 2 bases, with 7 bases left in between. Per germline, CDR1 MNHEY and CDR2 SMNVEV (reference sequence).

This clone was picked up one time. This rearrangement joins TRBV5-1 to TRBJ2-6; D may be TRBD1 or TRBD2 (5 bases each). Trimming removed 1 base from V and 3 bases from J, with 20 bases in between. Germline lookup yields CDR1 SGHRS and CDR2 YFSETQ. The CDR3 totals 19 residues. CDR3 DNA sequence: TGCGCCAGCAGCTTGTTCGGGGCTGGGATGAGAAATGGGGCCAACGTCCTGACTTTC. Translated: CASSLFGAGMRNGANVLTF.

The rearrangement joins TRBV7-2 to TRBJ1-5; D may be TRBD1 (5 bases). CDR1 and CDR2 from the germline V gene are SGHTA and FQGNSA. V was clipped by 5 bases and J by 5 bases, with 19 bases between them. This CDR3 region has 16 residues. The CDR3 loop is CASSLESQGSYQPQHF. CDR3 DNA sequence: TGTGCCAGCAGCCTAGAATCTCAGGGATCCTATCAGCCCCAGCATTTT.

The chain recombines TRBV27 with TRBJ1-2; tentatively, D is TRBD1 (5 bases). This CDR3 region has 13 residues. Trimming left V 4 bases short and J 3 bases short, with 9 bases between. Germline V gene lookup returns CDR1 MNHEY and CDR2 SMNVEV (reference sequence). CDR3 bases: TGTGCCAGCAGTTCTGGGGCCTACTATGGCTACACCTTC. Protein sequence: CASSSGAYYGYTF.

The chain has TRBV7-2 and TRBJ2-5; D not resolved. This CDR3 comprises 15 residues. V lost 0 bases and J lost 0, with 8 bases in between. Germline V lookup: CDR1 SGHTA, CDR2 FQGNSA. The chain's CDR3 is CASSLAGWYQETQYF. CDR3 DNA: TGTGCCAGCAGCTTAGCGGGTTGGTACCAAGAGACCCAGTACTTC.

This clone is a singleton in its sample. The chain combines TRBV9 with TRBJ2-1; D gene ambiguous. Germline values: CDR1 SGDLS, CDR2 YYNGEE. Trimming cost V 3 bases and J 0 bases, with 4 bases left between them. CDR3 length: 13 amino acids. The CDR3 DNA is TGTGCCAGCAGCGAGAGCTCCTACAATGAGCAGTTCTTC. It encodes CASSESSYNEQFF.

The rearrangement links TRBV10-1 to TRBJ2-1; D is unresolved. Deletions cut 0 bases from V and 0 bases from J, with 9 bases between. This CDR3 is built from 16 residues. The germline CDR1 and CDR2 sequences are WNHNN and SYGVQD (reference sequence). Here the CDR3 reads CASSESLLSSYNEQFF. The CDR3 nucleotides read TGCGCCAGCAGTGAGTCCTTACTAAGCTCCTACAATGAGCAGTTCTTC.

The chain uses TRBV2 and TRBJ2-4; 11 nucleotides agree with TRBD2. This CDR3 spans 14 amino acids. V lost 9 bases to trimming and J lost 0 bases; unmatched junction nucleotides: 1. Germline-derived CDR1 and CDR2 are SNHLY and FYNNEI. CDR3 region: CASSGREAKNIQYF. CDR3 coding DNA: TGTGCCAGTAGCGGGAGGGAAGCCAAAAACATTCAGTACTTC.

This chain uses TRBV25-1 with TRBJ1-1; D possibly corresponds to TRBD1 (5 bases). V shed 2 bases and J shed 2 bases, with 9 bases lying between them. Germline V gene sequence: CDR1 MGHDK, CDR2 SYGVNS. The CDR3 is 14 amino acids. The CDR3 spells CASSEAGTNTEAFF. The CDR3 nucleotides read TGTGCCAGCAGTGAAGCAGGGACTAACACTGAAGCTTTCTTT.

This clone has a single count. The chain employs TRBV6-5 and TRBJ2-1; TRBD2 aligns across 12 bases. Unmatched junction bases numbered 5, after V lost 5 bases and J lost 6 bases. The CDR3 has 15 amino acids. Germline-derived CDR1 and CDR2 are MNHEY and SVGAGI. The CDR3 DNA sequence: TGTGCCAGCAGTACGACTAGCGGGGGCATCAATGAGCAGTTCTTC. Its translation is CASSTTSGGINEQFF.

This chain joins TRBV9 and TRBJ2-5; 14 positions match TRBD2. Unmatched junction bases numbered 3, after V lost 3 bases and J lost 2 bases. The CDR3 sequence is 16 residues long. Looked up from germline, CDR1 is SGDLS and CDR2 is YYNGEE. This CDR3 reads CASSGLAGGNQETQYF. The DNA of the CDR3 is TGTGCCAGCAGCGGACTAGCGGGAGGGAATCAAGAGACCCAGTACTTC.

In its sample, this clone was seen a few times. The rearrangement links TRBV18 to TRBJ1-1; D ambiguous. CDR1 and CDR2 from the germline V gene are KGHSH and LQKENI. The V and J ends lost 0 bases and 5 bases respectively, with 13 bases between them. The CDR3 loop spans 15 amino acids. CDR3 nucleotides: TGTGCCAGCTCACCACCTCGGGTCCTCGGGACTGAAGCTTTCTTT. This codes for CASSPPRVLGTEAFF. The whole variable domain, remainder taken from reference TRBV18 and TRBJ1-1, is NAGVMQNPRHLVRRRGQEARLRCSPMKGHSHVYWYRQLPEEGLKFMVYLQKENIIDESGMPKERFSAEFPKEGPSILRIQQVVRGDSAAYFCASSPPRVLGTEAFFGQGTRLTVV.

This chain connects TRBV5-4 to TRBJ2-4, with a possible D match to TRBD1 (6 bases). This CDR3 spans 14 amino acids. V gave up 1 base and J gave up 3 bases, with 8 bases separating them. Germline CDR1 is SGHNT and CDR2 is YYREEE (reference sequence). The CDR3 region is CASSLPGVKNIQYF. The CDR3 DNA reads as TGTGCCAGCAGCTTGCCAGGGGTCAAAAACATTCAGTACTTC.

The chain recombines TRBV28 with TRBJ1-5; D may be TRBD1 (5 bases). This CDR3 is 16 amino acids long. Trimming removed 4 bases from V and 5 bases from J, with 18 bases in between. Germline CDR1 reads MDHEN; CDR2 reads SYDVKM. CDR3 DNA sequence: TGTGCCAGCAGTTCCCCGGGACGGCCTCAACATCAGCCCCAGCATTTT. Amino acids: CASSSPGRPQHQPQHF.